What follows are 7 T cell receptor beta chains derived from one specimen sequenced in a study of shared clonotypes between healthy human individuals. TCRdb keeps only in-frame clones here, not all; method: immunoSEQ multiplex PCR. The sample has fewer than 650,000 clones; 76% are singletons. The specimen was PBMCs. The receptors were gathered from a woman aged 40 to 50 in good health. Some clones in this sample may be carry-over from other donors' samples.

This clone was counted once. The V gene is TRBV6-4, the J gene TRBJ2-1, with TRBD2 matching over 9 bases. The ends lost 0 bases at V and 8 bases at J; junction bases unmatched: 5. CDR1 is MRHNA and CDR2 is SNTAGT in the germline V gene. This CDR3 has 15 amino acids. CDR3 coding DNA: TGTGCCAGCAGTGACTCAGCGGGAGGAGGCGATGAGCAGTTCTTC. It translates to CASSDSAGGGDEQFF.

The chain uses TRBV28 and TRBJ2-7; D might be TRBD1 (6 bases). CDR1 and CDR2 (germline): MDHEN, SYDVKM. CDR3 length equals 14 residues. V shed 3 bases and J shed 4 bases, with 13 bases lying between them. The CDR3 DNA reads TGTGCCAGCAGTTTGGGGACAAGGAGGTACGAGCAGTACTTC. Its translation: CASSLGTRRYEQYF. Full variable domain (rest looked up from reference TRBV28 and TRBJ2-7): DVKVTQSSRYLVKRTGEKVFLECVQDMDHENMFWYRQDPGLGLRLIYFSYDVKMKEKGDIPEGYSVSREKKERFSLILESASTNQTSMYLCASSLGTRRYEQYFGPGTRLTVT.

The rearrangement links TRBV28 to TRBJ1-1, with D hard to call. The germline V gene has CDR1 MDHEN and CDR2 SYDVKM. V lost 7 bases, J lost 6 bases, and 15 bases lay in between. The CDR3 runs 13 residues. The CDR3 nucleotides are TGTGCCAGCACACCCCGGATGGAAGCTGAAGCTTTCTTT. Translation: CASTPRMEAEAFF.

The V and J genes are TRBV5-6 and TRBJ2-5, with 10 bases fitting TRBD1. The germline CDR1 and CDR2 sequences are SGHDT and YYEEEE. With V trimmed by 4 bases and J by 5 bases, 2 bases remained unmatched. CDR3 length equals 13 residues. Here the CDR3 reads CASSKDRGETQYF. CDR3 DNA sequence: TGTGCCAGCAGCAAGGACAGGGGGGAGACCCAGTACTTC.

Written as DNA, the CDR3 is TGTGCCAGCAGTTCTAAGGGACAGCCAGACACCGGGGAGCTGTTTTTT. This gives the protein CASSSKGQPDTGELFF. The chain is built from TRBV27 and TRBJ2-2; 7 positions agree with TRBD1. This CDR3 spans 16 amino acids. Germline V gives CDR1 MNHEY, CDR2 SMNVEV (reference sequence). J lost 3 bases, V lost 4 bases, and 8 bases had no gene match.

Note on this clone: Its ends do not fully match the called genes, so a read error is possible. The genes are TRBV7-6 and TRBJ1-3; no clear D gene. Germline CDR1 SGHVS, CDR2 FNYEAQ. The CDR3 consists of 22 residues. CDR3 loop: CASTLHRVRRITPLSSGNTIYF. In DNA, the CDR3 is TGTGCCAGCACCTTACACCGAGTACGGAGGATAACACCCTTGAGCTCTGGAAACACCATATATTTT.

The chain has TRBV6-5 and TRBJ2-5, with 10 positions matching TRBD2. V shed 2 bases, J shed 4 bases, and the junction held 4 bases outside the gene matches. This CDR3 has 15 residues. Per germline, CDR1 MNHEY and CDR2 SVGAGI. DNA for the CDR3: TGTGCCAGCAGTTACCTAGCGGGAGTGGCAGAGACCCAGTACTTC. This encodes CASSYLAGVAETQYF.